These 9 T cell receptor beta chains were sequenced from one sample in a study of low-dose radiotherapy and immunotherapy resistance in tumors. Covering alpha and beta chains, TRAV- and TRBV-specific primers were used for the first-strand cDNA. For amplifying TCRs, the PCR ran for about 19 cycles with Phusion, which was used together with a constant-region primer and the adapter on the V primers. TCRdb reprocessed the reads with MiXCR, giving one entry per CDR3 protein. The table lists tens of thousands of distinct CDR3 sequences, just under 9.5% of them singletons, with around 0.93% in the top ten. Time point meaning: before trial treatment. Material: PBMCs, obtained before treatment. The receptor source for this set is a male donor with prostate cancer.

There are many counts of this clonotype. This chain joins TRBV7-9 and TRBJ1-3; D gene unclear. Germline assignment: CDR1 SEHNR and CDR2 FQNEAQ (reference sequence). Deletions cut 5 bases from V and 3 bases from J, with 11 bases between. CDR3 length equals 14 residues. The CDR3 DNA follows: TGTGCCAGCAGCGGTCCCCAGTTTGGAAACACCATATATTTT. Translation gives CASSGPQFGNTIYF.

The V gene is TRBV20-1, the J gene TRBJ2-1; D not resolved. The CDR3 is 13 residues long. CDR1 is DFQATT, CDR2 SNEGSKA, per germline (reference sequence). Trimming removed 0 bases from V and 9 bases from J, with 12 bases in between. The CDR3 bases are TGCAGTGCTAGAGAGTTATCGGTCCGTGAGCAGTTCTTC. Its protein is CSARELSVREQFF.

This clonotype was seen repeatedly, ten times or more. Here the CDR3 DNA reads TGTGCCAGCATCTCCCTCAAAGGACAGGGAACCGGAGATACGCAGTATTTT. It codes for CASISLKGQGTGDTQYF. The chain joins TRBV27 to TRBJ2-3; TRBD1 aligns across 8 bases. The CDR3 extends over 17 amino acids. Per germline, CDR1 MNHEY and CDR2 SMNVEV (reference sequence). Unmatched junction bases numbered 17, after V lost 7 bases and J lost 5 bases.

This clonotype appeared many times. This sequence joins TRBV16 and TRBJ2-7; D not resolved. The CDR3 runs 13 residues. V lost 2 bases, J lost 3 bases, and 8 bases lay in between. Germline V gene sequence: CDR1 KGHSY, CDR2 FQNENV. CDR3 residues: CASSQERNYEQYF. The CDR3 nucleotides read TGTGCCAGCAGCCAAGAACGGAACTACGAGCAGTACTTC.

This clonotype showed up many times. This sequence joins TRBV6-5 and TRBJ2-2, with 8 nucleotides matching TRBD2. The CDR3 contains 15 residues. Per the germline V gene, CDR1 is MNHEY and CDR2 is SVGAGI. Trimming at V came to 5 bases and at J to 4 bases, leaving 6 bases not matched to a gene. The CDR3 sequence: CASSPTSGGTGELFF. The CDR3 DNA sequence: TGTGCCAGCAGTCCTACTAGCGGCGGCACCGGGGAGCTGTTTTTT.

This clonotype was seen many times. The V gene is TRBV20-1, the J gene TRBJ1-2; 12 bases are shared with TRBD1. CDR3 size: 14 residues. The junction had 2 bases not matched to a gene; V was cut back by 3 bases and J by 3 bases. The V gene's germline CDR1 is DFQATT and CDR2 SNEGSKA (reference sequence). The CDR3 sequence: CSARGQGADYGYTF. CDR3 nucleotide sequence: TGCAGTGCTAGGGGACAGGGGGCTGACTATGGCTACACCTTC.

This clonotype appeared many times. The rearrangement uses TRBV18 and TRBJ2-6, with D perhaps TRBD2 (6 bases). Germline assignment: CDR1 KGHSH and CDR2 LQKENI. The V gene lost 4 bases and the J gene lost 0 bases, with 13 bases spanning the gap. The CDR3 is 17 amino acids. CDR3 DNA sequence: TGTGCCAGCTCACGCAGCGGGTCAGCCTCTGGGGCCAACGTCCTGACTTTC. Protein product: CASSRSGSASGANVLTF.

The sample holds a few counts of this clonotype. This chain connects TRBV4-2 to TRBJ2-3, with D possibly matching TRBD2 (5 bases). Deletions cut 4 bases from V and 6 bases from J, with 14 bases between. Germline V gene data show CDR1 as LGHNA and CDR2 as YNFKEQ. This CDR3 contains 14 residues. The CDR3 nucleotides read TGTGCCAGCAGCCTTGACGTGAGGGCGGATACGCAGTATTTT. This sequence encodes CASSLDVRADTQYF.

This clonotype showed up many times. The CDR3 is CASSLPPGYGTDTQYF. The CDR3 bases are TGTGCCAGCAGTTTACCTCCGGGCTATGGCACAGATACGCAGTATTTT. This chain connects TRBV28 to TRBJ2-3; D uncertain. CDR1 and CDR2 from the germline V gene are MDHEN and SYDVKM. V was shortened by 2 bases and J by 1 base, with 13 bases between the two germline ends. This CDR3 is 16 amino acids long.